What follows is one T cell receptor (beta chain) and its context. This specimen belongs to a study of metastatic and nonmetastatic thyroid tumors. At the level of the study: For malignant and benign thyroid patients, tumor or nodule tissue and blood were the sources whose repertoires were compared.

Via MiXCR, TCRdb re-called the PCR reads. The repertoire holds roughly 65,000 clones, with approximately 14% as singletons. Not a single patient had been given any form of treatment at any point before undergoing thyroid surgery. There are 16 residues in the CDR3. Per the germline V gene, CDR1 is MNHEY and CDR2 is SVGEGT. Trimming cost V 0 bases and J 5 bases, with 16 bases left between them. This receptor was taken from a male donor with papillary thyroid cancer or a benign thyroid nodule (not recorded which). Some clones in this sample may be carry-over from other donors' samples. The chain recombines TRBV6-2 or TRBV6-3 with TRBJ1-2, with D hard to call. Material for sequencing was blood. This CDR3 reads CASSYSGTSLTYGYTF. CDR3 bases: TGTGCCAGCAGTTACTCCGGAACGTCGCTAACATATGGCTACACCTTC.